Reported below is one T cell receptor beta chain. Its antigen is unidentified. At one boundary the junction diverges from the germline segment, which might be a read error. Healthy Caucasians provided all donations. This sample stems from a study of identical twins. The study's findings and limits: Among out-of-frame alpha sequences shared by twins, low generation probability occurred in excess. Conclusions leaned on cross-sectional statistical analysis and did not track the same donors over time.

This CDR3 spans 14 amino acids. The germline CDR1 and CDR2 sequences are MNHEY and SMNVEV (reference sequence). A universal primer site was added by template switching, and unique molecular identifiers were carried by the cDNA. MiXCR, run by TCRdb on the 5' RACE reads, gives a single entry per CDR3 protein. The data hold more than 1.5 million distinct CDR3 sequences, with around 29% observed a single time. The origin of this receptor is a newborn girl in good health. The sample taken for sequencing was cord blood. V gene TRBV27 combines with J gene TRBJ1-6; D is undetermined. CDR3 bases: TGTGCCAGCAGTTTTACAGCTTATAATTCACCCCCCCACTTT. Its protein product is CASSFTAYNSPPHF.